A single T cell receptor (beta chain) is shown here with its context. This specimen belongs to a study of blood T cell repertoires in COVID-19. Study-wide background: Whether acute or convalescent, the COVID-19 samples came from the United States, Italy and Spain.

There are 13 residues in the CDR3. V shed 6 bases, J shed 7 bases, and the junction held 7 bases outside the gene matches. In germline, CDR1 is MDHEN, CDR2 SYDVKM. How the authors handled the data: Researchers report that nucleated cell counts were estimated from reference gene primer amplification. TCRdb keeps only in-frame clones here, not all; method: immunoSEQ multiplex PCR. V, J and clone size are taken as reported in that table, and D and trimming were inferred from the DNA itself. The table records 150,000 to 200,000 clones, around nine tenths of them present only once. The chain joins TRBV28 to TRBJ1-1; 8 bases fit TRBD1. The origin of this receptor is a man aged 65 to 85 with acute or convalescent COVID-19. Input material: peripheral blood. CDR3 sequence reads: CASSSRGRDEAFF. The CDR3 nucleotides are TGTGCCAGCAGCAGCAGGGGGCGGGATGAAGCTTTCTTT.